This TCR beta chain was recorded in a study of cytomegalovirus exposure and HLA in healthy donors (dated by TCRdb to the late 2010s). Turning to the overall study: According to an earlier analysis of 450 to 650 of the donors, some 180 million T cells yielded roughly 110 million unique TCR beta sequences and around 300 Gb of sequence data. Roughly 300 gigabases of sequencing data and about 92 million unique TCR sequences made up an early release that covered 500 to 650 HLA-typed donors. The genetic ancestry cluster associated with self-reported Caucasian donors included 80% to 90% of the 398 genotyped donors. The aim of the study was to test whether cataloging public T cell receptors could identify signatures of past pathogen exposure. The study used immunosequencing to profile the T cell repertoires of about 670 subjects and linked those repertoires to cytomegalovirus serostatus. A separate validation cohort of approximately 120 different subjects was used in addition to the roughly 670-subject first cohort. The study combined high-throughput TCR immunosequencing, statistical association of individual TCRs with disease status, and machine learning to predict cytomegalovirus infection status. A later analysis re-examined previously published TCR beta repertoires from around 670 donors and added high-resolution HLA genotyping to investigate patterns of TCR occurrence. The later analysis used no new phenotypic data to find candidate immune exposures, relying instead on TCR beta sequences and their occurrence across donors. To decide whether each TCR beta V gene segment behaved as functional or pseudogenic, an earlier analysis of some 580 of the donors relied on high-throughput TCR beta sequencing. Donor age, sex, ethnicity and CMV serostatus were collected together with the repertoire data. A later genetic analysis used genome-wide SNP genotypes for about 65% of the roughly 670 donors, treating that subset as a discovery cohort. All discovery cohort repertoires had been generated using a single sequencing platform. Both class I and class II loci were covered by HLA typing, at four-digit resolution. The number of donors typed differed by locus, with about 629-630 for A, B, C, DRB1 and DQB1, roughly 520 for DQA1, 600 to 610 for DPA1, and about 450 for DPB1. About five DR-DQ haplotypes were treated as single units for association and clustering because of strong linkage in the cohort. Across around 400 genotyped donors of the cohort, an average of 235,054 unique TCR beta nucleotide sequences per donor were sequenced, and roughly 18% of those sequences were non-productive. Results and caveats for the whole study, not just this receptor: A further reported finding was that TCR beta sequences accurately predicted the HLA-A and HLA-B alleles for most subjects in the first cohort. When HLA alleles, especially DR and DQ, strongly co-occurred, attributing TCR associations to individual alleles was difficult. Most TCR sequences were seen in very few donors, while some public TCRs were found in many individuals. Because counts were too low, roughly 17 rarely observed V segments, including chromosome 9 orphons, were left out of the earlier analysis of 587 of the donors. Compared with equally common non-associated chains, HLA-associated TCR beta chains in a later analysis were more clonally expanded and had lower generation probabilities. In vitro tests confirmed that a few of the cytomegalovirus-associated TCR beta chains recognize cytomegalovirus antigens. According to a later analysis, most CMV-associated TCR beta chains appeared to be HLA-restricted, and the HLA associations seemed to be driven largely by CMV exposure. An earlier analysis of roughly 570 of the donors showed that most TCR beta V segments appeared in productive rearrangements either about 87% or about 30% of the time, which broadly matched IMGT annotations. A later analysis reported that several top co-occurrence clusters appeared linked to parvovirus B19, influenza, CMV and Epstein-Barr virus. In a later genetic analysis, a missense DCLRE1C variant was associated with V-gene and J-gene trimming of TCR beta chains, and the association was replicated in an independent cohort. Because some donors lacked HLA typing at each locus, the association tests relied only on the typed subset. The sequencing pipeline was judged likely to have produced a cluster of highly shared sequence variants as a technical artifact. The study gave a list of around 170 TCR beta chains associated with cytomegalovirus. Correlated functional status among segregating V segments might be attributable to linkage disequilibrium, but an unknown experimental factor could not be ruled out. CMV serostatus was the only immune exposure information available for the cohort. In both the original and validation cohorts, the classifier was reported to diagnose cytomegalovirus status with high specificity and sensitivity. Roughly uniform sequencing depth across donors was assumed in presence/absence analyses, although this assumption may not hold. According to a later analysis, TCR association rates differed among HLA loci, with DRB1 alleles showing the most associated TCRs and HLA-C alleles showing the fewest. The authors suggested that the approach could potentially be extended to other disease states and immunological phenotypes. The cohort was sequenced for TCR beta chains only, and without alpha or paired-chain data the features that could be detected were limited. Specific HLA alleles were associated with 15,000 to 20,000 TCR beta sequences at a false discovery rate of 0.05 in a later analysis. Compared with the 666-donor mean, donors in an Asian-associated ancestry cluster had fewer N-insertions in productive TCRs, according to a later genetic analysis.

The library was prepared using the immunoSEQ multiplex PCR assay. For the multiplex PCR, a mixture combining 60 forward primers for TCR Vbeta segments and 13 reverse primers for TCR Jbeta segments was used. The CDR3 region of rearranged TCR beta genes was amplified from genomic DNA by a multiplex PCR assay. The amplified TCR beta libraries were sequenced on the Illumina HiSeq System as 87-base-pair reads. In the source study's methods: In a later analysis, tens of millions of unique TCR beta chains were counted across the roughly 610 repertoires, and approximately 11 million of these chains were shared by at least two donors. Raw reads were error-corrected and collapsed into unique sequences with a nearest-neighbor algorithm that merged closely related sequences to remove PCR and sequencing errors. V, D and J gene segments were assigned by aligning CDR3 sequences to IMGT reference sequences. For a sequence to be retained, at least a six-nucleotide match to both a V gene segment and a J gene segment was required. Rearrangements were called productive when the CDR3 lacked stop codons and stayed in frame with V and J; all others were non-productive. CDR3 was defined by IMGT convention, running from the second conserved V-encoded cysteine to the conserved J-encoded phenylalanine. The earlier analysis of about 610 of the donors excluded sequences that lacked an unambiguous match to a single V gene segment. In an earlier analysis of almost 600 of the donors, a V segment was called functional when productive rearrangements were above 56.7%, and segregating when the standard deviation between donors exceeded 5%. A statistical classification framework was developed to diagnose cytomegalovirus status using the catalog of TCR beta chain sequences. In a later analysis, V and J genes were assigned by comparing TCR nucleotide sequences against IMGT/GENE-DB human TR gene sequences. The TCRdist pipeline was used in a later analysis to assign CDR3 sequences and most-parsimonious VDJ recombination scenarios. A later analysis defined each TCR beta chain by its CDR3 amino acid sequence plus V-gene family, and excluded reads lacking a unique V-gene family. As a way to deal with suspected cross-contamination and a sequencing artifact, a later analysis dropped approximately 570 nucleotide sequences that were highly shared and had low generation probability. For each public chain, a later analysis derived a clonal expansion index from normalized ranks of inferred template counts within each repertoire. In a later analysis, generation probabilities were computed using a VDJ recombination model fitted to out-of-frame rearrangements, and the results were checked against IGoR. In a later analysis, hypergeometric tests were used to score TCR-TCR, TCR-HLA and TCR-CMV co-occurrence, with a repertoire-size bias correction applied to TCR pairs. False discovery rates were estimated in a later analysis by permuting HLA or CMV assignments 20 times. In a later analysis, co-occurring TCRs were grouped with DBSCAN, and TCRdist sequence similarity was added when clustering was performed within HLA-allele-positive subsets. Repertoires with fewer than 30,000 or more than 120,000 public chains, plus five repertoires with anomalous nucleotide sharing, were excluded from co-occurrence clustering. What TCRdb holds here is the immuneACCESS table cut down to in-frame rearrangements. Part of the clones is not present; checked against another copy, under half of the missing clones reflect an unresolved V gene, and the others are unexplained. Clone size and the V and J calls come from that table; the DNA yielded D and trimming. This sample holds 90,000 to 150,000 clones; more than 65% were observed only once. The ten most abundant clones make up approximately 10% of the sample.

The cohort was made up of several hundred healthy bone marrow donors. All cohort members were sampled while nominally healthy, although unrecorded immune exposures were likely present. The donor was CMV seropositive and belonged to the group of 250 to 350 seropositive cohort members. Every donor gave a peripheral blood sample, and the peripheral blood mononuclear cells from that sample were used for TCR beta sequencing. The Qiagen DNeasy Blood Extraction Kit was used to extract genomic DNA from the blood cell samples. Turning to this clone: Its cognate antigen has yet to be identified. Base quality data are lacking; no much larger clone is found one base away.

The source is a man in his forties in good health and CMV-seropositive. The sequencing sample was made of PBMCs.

CDR3 loop: CASSRRGGRSTDTQYF. The DNA reads as follows: TGTGCCAGCAGCCGCCGGGGGGGGCGGAGCACAGATACGCAGTATTTT. Rearrangement joined TRBV7-3 to TRBJ2-3; 8 bases in the middle match TRBD2. Ends trimmed: V by 5 bases, J by 0 bases; bases unmatched to a gene: 7. The germline V gene yields SGHTA for CDR1 and FQGTGA for CDR2. The cysteine opens and the phenylalanine closes a CDR3 of 16 amino acids. Only the CDR3 DNA is retained, 48 bases long and in frame from the first base.